Here is one T cell receptor beta chain with its context. Its antigen is still unknown. The data stem from a study of OX40 agonist ivuxolimab in advanced cancers. Across the whole study: Cohort: around 83% men, mean age 60, aged about 20 to 79. Overall study results and limits: Expanded peripheral T-cell antigen specificity went undetermined.

Here immunoSEQ multiplex PCR was the method, and the copy in TCRdb shows in-frame clones only, minus some. The sample lists tens of thousands of clones; 88% were seen once. The V and J ends lost 2 bases and 7 bases, in that order; junction bases with no gene match: 17. Germline V CDR1 and CDR2: SGHNT, YYREEE (reference sequence). The CDR3 contains 17 residues. The source of this sequence is an adult with an advanced solid tumor such as melanoma, head and neck, liver or kidney cancer. The input for sequencing was CD4+ or CD8+ T cells sorted from blood, taken in a trial of the OX40 agonist ivuxolimab. V and J are TRBV5-4 and TRBJ2-7; 8 bases fit TRBD2. CDR3 nucleotides: TGTGCCAGCAGCTTAAGTCCCCCGGGACTAGGCGTCTTAGAGCAGTACTTC. This codes for CASSLSPPGLGVLEQYF.